This note documents a single T cell receptor beta chain sequence. TCRdb keeps only in-frame clones here, not all; method: immunoSEQ multiplex PCR. The sample has 70,000 to 75,000 clones, 85% to 95% seen once; the top ten hold approximately 2%. These data come from a study of T cell changes during pregnancy in multiple sclerosis. The sequenced sample was peripheral blood, obtained in the second trimester of pregnancy. This receptor was identified in a female donor in good health, enrolled as a control in a pregnancy study.

The CDR3 sequence is CASTLGTLGNTEAFF. The CDR3, as DNA: TGTGCCAGCACCCTGGGGACTCTAGGGAACACTGAAGCTTTCTTT. The rearrangement links TRBV9 to TRBJ1-1, with D possibly being TRBD1 (5 bases). CDR3 length equals 15 residues. CDR1 and CDR2 from the germline V gene are SGDLS and YYNGEE. The V end was cut by 6 bases, the J end by 1 base, with 16 bases between.